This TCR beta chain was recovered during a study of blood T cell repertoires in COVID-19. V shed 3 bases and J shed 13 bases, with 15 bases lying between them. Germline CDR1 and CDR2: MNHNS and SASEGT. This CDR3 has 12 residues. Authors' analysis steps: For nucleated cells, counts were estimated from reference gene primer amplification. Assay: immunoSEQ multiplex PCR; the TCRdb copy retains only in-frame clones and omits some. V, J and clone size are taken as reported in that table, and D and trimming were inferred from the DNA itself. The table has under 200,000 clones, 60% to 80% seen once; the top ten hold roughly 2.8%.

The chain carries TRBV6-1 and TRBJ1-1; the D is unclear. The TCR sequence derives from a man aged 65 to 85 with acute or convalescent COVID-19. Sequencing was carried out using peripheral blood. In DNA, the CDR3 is TGTGCCAGCAGTGAGGAACAGTACGATGGTTTCTTT. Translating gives CASSEEQYDGFF.